This T cell receptor beta chain originates from a study of OX40 agonist ivuxolimab in advanced cancers. Repertoires were generated with immunoSEQ multiplex PCR, while TCRdb's copy carries only in-frame clones and drops some. The sample has 70,000 or so clones; 80% are singletons. The TCR was taken from an adult with an advanced solid tumor such as melanoma, head and neck, liver or kidney cancer. Sequencing used CD4+ or CD8+ T cells sorted from blood, obtained in a trial of the OX40 agonist ivuxolimab.

In DNA, the CDR3 is TGTGCCAGCAGCGACGGGACAGGGAGCAATCAGCCCCAGCATTTT. Residues: CASSDGTGSNQPQHF. The rearrangement joins TRBV5-6 to TRBJ1-5; 9 bases map to TRBD1. J was trimmed by 1 base and V by 4 bases; bases with no gene match: 3. CDR3 length: 15 residues. Germline V gives CDR1 SGHDT, CDR2 YYEEEE. Filled out from reference TRBV5-6 and TRBJ1-5, the complete variable domain reads DAGVTQSPTHLIKTRGQQVTLRCSPKSGHDTVSWYQQALGQGPQFIFQYYEEEERQRGNFPDRFSGHQFPNYSSELNVNALLLGDSALYLCASSDGTGSNQPQHFGDGTRLSIL.